Reported below is one T cell receptor beta chain. This clonotype was counted many times. It lacks a known antigen. Base quality data are lacking; no much larger clone is found one base away. This specimen comes from a study of T cell repertoires in cytomegalovirus infection (dated by TCRdb to about 2019). In terms of the full investigation: Because public TCR beta signatures pointed to carriage of CMV infection together with the matching HLA type, the HLA type of each donor mattered for the analysis.

The listed sequencing device is Illumina HiSeq 1500. Using fastp at Q25 and MiXCR, TCRdb reprocessed the public reads and kept productive beta chains. Each entry is one CDR3 protein sequence, shown with its most common DNA and genes. For this sample there are roughly 720,000 distinct CDR3 sequences; roughly 35% appear just once. In total, the top ten clones hold 2.5% to 3% of the sample. The research as a whole found: The ex vivo response was dominated by HLA-C-restricted CMV-specific TCR beta clonotypes, and the single most frequent clonotype in two of eight donors was supplied by these HLA-C-restricted clonotypes. Cumulative frequency of public TCR beta family members discriminated carriers of CMV infection plus the relevant HLA type in this cohort and an independent approximately 400-donor cohort.

The germline V gene provides CDR1 SGHTA and CDR2 FQGNSA. The CDR3 sequence holds 16 residues, the cysteine and phenylalanine included. The DNA shown is the 48-base CDR3, in frame from base 1. Trimming takes 1 base from V and 0 bases from J, and the germline ends sit 10 bases apart. This clonotype originated in a human donor in good health (CMV status not recorded). Some clones in this sample may be carry-over from other donors' samples. The V and J genes are TRBV7-2 and TRBJ1-5, with no confident D gene call. The sample taken for sequencing was PBMCs. The base sequence is TGTGCCAGCAGCTTAGAGATAGACCCTAGCAATCAGCCCCAGCATTTT. Translated, this gives CASSLEIDPSNQPQHF.